This passage covers 28 T cell receptor beta chains from one sample sequenced in a study of CD4+ T cells in melanoma. Profiling relied on immunoSEQ multiplex PCR, and the TCRdb table lists in-frame clones only, not all of them. This table has around 55,000 clones, 60% to 80% appearing once. Input material: tumor tissue. Receptor source: a human donor with melanoma.

The V call is TRBV5-6, the J call TRBJ1-1, with 8 bases lining up with TRBD1. CDR3 length: 19 residues. V was pared by 0 bases and J by 4 bases, with 17 bases of the junction left unmatched. The germline gives CDR1 SGHDT, CDR2 YYEEEE. The CDR3 DNA sequence: TGTGCCAGCAGCTTGGCTACCGTCCACGGGACAGGTTTAGTCACTGAAGCTTTCTTT. Its translation is CASSLATVHGTGLVTEAFF.

The chain employs TRBV6-6 and TRBJ1-1; TRBD1 matches 9 bases. The CDR3 has 15 amino acids. J lost 5 bases, V lost 5 bases, and 9 bases had no gene match. Germline CDR1 reads MNHNY; CDR2 reads SVGAGI (reference sequence). CDR3 sequence (DNA): TGTGCCAGCAGTCAACCAACAGGGGGCTGGACTGAAGCTTTCTTT. Translated, it gives CASSQPTGGWTEAFF.

The genes are TRBV6-1 and TRBJ1-4, with TRBD1 as a possible D gene (5 bases). Germline CDR1 and CDR2: MNHNS and SASEGT. The CDR3 runs 15 residues. Trimming shortened V by 5 bases and J by 8 bases, and 18 bases separated the two germline ends. As DNA, the CDR3 is TGTGCCAGCAGTACTGGGGACCCGGGCCGCGAAAAACTGTTTTTT. Its protein product is CASSTGDPGREKLFF.

The gene calls are TRBV6-5 and TRBJ2-3, with 9 bases identical to TRBD1. The germline V gene has CDR1 MNHEY and CDR2 SVGAGI. J was trimmed by 1 base and V by 4 bases; bases with no gene match: 3. CDR3 length equals 15 residues. The chain's CDR3 is CASSFRDRGTDTQYF. CDR3 nucleotide sequence: TGTGCCAGCAGTTTCCGGGACAGGGGCACAGATACGCAGTATTTT.

The chain links TRBV4-3 to TRBJ2-3, with D unclear. This CDR3 is 17 amino acids long. The V gene lost 0 bases and the J gene lost 0 bases, with 13 bases spanning the gap. Per germline, CDR1 LGHNA and CDR2 YSLEER. CDR3 DNA sequence: TGCGCCAGCAGCCAAGATTTCCGCTCGACTAGCACAGATACGCAGTATTTT. It yields the protein CASSQDFRSTSTDTQYF.

The rearrangement uses TRBV7-2 and TRBJ2-1; the D gene is possibly TRBD2 (8 bases). Germline assignment: CDR1 SGHTA and CDR2 FQGNSA. Trimming removed 2 bases at V and 7 bases at J, with 18 bases between. This CDR3 has 16 residues. The CDR3 region is CASSLFGRGRSNEQFF. The CDR3 nucleotides read TGTGCCAGCAGCTTATTCGGGAGGGGGCGATCGAATGAGCAGTTCTTC.

The V call is TRBV5-1, the J call TRBJ2-3; 7 bases agree with TRBD2. V shed 2 bases and J 1 base; nucleotides not matched to a gene: 7. The CDR3 has 16 amino acids. Germline V gene sequence: CDR1 SGHRS, CDR2 YFSETQ. The CDR3 DNA sequence: TGCGCCAGCAGCTTTGACCAGCGGGGAGGCACAGATACGCAGTATTTT. Amino acids: CASSFDQRGGTDTQYF. Filled out from reference TRBV5-1 and TRBJ2-3, the complete variable domain reads KAGVTQTPRYLIKTRGQQVTLSCSPISGHRSVSWYQQTPGQGLQFLFEYFSETQRNKGNFPGRFSGRQFSNSRSEMNVSTLELGDSALYLCASSFDQRGGTDTQYFGPGTRLTVL.

The genes are TRBV5-1 and TRBJ2-5; the D is unclear. The CDR3 sequence is 15 residues long. The V gene lost 0 bases and the J gene lost 5 bases, with 14 bases spanning the gap. Germline V lookup: CDR1 SGHRS, CDR2 YFSETQ. The CDR3 loop reads CASSLESARGETQYF. In DNA form, the CDR3 reads TGCGCCAGCAGCTTGGAAAGCGCGCGAGGCGAGACCCAGTACTTC.

The chain links TRBV7-2 to TRBJ1-6, with a possible D match to TRBD1 (6 bases). This CDR3 is 16 amino acids long. Germline-derived CDR1 and CDR2 are SGHTA and FQGNSA. V lost 3 bases and J lost 4, with 13 bases in between. The CDR3, as DNA: TGTGCCAGCAGCTTCAACCCACAGGGTTATAATTCACCCCTCCACTTT. Protein sequence: CASSFNPQGYNSPLHF.

The J gene is TRBJ2-5, the V gene TRBV10-3, with a tentative D call TRBD1 (6 bases). The CDR3 sequence is 15 residues long. CDR1 ENHRY and CDR2 SYGVKD come from the germline V gene. V was clipped by 3 bases and J by 4 bases, with 15 bases between them. The CDR3 sequence is CAISDPDRPSETQYF. Here the CDR3 DNA reads TGTGCCATCAGTGACCCTGACAGGCCGTCAGAGACCCAGTACTTC.

Ten or more counts support this clone. The chain is built from TRBV29-1 and TRBJ2-1; 7 bases agree with TRBD2. Germline V lookup: CDR1 SQVTM, CDR2 ANQGSEA. CDR3 length: 13 residues. The J segment lost 7 bases and the V segment lost 3 bases, leaving 6 bases of the junction unmatched. The CDR3 sequence is CSVDVSGMNEQFF. The CDR3 DNA reads TGCAGCGTTGACGTGAGCGGGATGAATGAGCAGTTCTTC.

The gene calls are TRBV5-6 and TRBJ1-6, with D hard to call. Per the germline V gene, CDR1 is SGHDT and CDR2 is YYEEEE. V was clipped by 0 bases and J by 2 bases, with 15 bases between them. The length of the CDR3 is 18 residues. This chain's CDR3 is CASSLAWPGSPYNSPLHF. CDR3 DNA sequence: TGTGCCAGCAGCTTGGCGTGGCCCGGATCGCCCTATAATTCACCCCTCCACTTT.

This chain connects TRBV7-9 to TRBJ2-1; 8 bases are a match to TRBD1. This CDR3 is built from 15 residues. Germline V gene data show CDR1 as SEHNR and CDR2 as FQNEAQ (reference sequence). V gave up 7 bases and J gave up 8 bases; unmatched junction bases: 13. For the CDR3, the DNA is TGTGCCAGCACGAGAACCGGGACAGGTGGACATGAGCAGTTCTTC. Its translation: CASTRTGTGGHEQFF.

V is TRBV27 and J is TRBJ1-2, with D possibly matching TRBD1 (5 bases). CDR1 is MNHEY, CDR2 SMNVEV, per germline (reference sequence). CDR3 length equals 14 residues. Trimming cost V 5 bases and J 1 base, with 11 bases left between them. The CDR3 sequence: CASSPGTFNYGYTF. CDR3 nucleotide sequence: TGTGCCAGCAGTCCCGGGACTTTTAACTATGGCTACACCTTC.

CDR3 residues: CASSPGQGLRKLFF. The CDR3, as DNA: TGTGCCAGCTCACCGGGACAGGGATTAAGGAAACTGTTTTTT. The chain combines TRBV18 with TRBJ1-4, with 9 bases aligning to TRBD1. V trimming: 3 bases; J trimming: 11 bases; junction bases outside the gene matches: 7. The CDR3 covers 14 residues. In germline, CDR1 is KGHSH, CDR2 LQKENI.

This rearrangement joins TRBV5-4 to TRBJ2-1, with 9 nucleotides matching TRBD1. CDR1 is SGHNT, CDR2 YYREEE, per germline (reference sequence). V shed 4 bases and J 7 bases; nucleotides not matched to a gene: 6. CDR3 size: 14 residues. This CDR3 reads CASSAGTGWNEQFF. The CDR3 DNA sequence: TGTGCCAGCAGCGCCGGGACAGGGTGGAATGAGCAGTTCTTC.

The genes are TRBV18 and TRBJ1-2; possibly TRBD1 for D (5 bases). Germline lookup yields CDR1 KGHSH and CDR2 LQKENI. Trimming pared 2 bases from V and 3 bases from J, leaving 22 bases between. The CDR3 totals 18 residues. Written as DNA, the CDR3 is TGTGCCAGCTCACCAATGGGGGAAATGCGCGCGTCCCACTATGGCTACACCTTC. Amino acid sequence: CASSPMGEMRASHYGYTF.

This clone was found many times. The chain has TRBV7-8 and TRBJ2-5, with D hard to call. This CDR3 has 13 amino acids. CDR1 and CDR2 from the germline V gene are SGHVS and FQNEAQ. Trimming took off 0 bases at V and 6 bases at J, with 8 bases between the two ends. CDR3 nucleotides: TGTGCCAGCAGCTTAGCAGGGCGGCAGACCCAGTACTTC. This codes for CASSLAGRQTQYF.

Only a few counts were recorded for this clone. This chain uses TRBV14 with TRBJ2-3; D not resolved. Per germline, CDR1 SGHDN and CDR2 FVKESK. The V end lost 4 bases, the J end lost 4 bases, and 12 bases lay between the germline ends. The CDR3 sequence is 14 residues long. CDR3 bases: TGTGCCAGCAGCCCGGACCCGCTATCAGATACGCAGTATTTT. It specifies CASSPDPLSDTQYF.

The chain couples TRBV5-1 to TRBJ1-1, with 8 bases matching TRBD1. The CDR3 extends over 14 amino acids. The ends lost 2 bases at V and 2 bases at J; junction bases unmatched: 2. The germline V gene has CDR1 SGHRS and CDR2 YFSETQ. CDR3 coding DNA: TGCGCCAGCAGCTTCGGGACAGGTAACACTGAAGCTTTCTTT. Translated, it gives CASSFGTGNTEAFF.

This clone has just a few counts. V usage is TRBV10-3 and J usage is TRBJ1-1, with D uncertain. Germline CDR1 and CDR2: ENHRY and SYGVKD. The CDR3 has 14 amino acids. V shed 8 bases and J shed 1 base, with 14 bases lying between them. The DNA of the CDR3 is TGTGCCATCCATCCCGCCAAAGAGAACACTGAAGCTTTCTTT. It codes for CAIHPAKENTEAFF.

This clone was recorded once. This chain joins TRBV5-1 and TRBJ2-3, with 8 bases fitting TRBD2. V dropped 1 base and J dropped 0; count of bases not matched to a gene: 4. The CDR3 length is 16 residues. Looked up from germline, CDR1 is SGHRS and CDR2 is YFSETQ. This chain's CDR3 is CASSLSGGASTDTQYF. In DNA form, the CDR3 reads TGCGCCAGCAGCTTGTCCGGGGGGGCAAGCACAGATACGCAGTATTTT.

The rearrangement links TRBV29-1 to TRBJ2-7, with D perhaps matching TRBD1 (6 bases). Looked up from germline, CDR1 is SQVTM and CDR2 is ANQGSEA. This CDR3 has 12 amino acids. V was shortened by 7 bases and J by 2 bases, with 12 bases between the two germline ends. The CDR3 region is CSGGSGAYEQYF. In DNA, the CDR3 is TGCAGCGGGGGATCAGGGGCCTACGAGCAGTACTTC.

The V call is TRBV7-2, the J call TRBJ1-3; no clear D. The germline V gene has CDR1 SGHTA and CDR2 FQGNSA. The ends were cut back, 2 bases at V and 8 bases at J, with 7 bases in the middle. The length of the CDR3 is 12 residues. The DNA for the CDR3 is TGTGCCAGCAGCTTATACGGGGACACCATATATTTT. Amino acids: CASSLYGDTIYF.

This chain connects TRBV2 to TRBJ1-2, with D possibly TRBD1 on 6 matching bases. Trimming cost V 8 bases and J 4 bases, with 17 bases left between them. This CDR3 is 14 amino acids long. CDR1 and CDR2 from the germline V gene are SNHLY and FYNNEI. The CDR3 DNA sequence: TGTGCCAGCCGAACTGAACAGGGCCCCTATGGCTACACCTTC. Translated, it gives CASRTEQGPYGYTF.

This clone was counted between two and nine times. This chain uses TRBV28 with TRBJ2-7; 8 bases line up with TRBD1. Trimming at V came to 3 bases and at J to 5 bases, leaving 6 bases not matched to a gene. This CDR3 is built from 14 residues. CDR1 is MDHEN, CDR2 SYDVKM, per germline. DNA for the CDR3: TGTGCCAGCAGTTTCCAGACAGGGGTCGACGAGCAGTACTTC. This encodes CASSFQTGVDEQYF.

The chain recombines TRBV25-1 with TRBJ2-5; TRBD1 aligns across 10 bases. Germline-derived CDR1 and CDR2 are MGHDK and SYGVNS. This CDR3 contains 16 residues. V lost 3 bases to trimming and J lost 5 bases; unmatched junction nucleotides: 9. CDR3 DNA sequence: TGTGCCAGCAGTGACTTAGGACAGGGGGTCGTGGAGACCCAGTACTTC. Protein product: CASSDLGQGVVETQYF.

This sequence joins TRBV7-2 and TRBJ2-3, with 10 bases identical to TRBD2. This CDR3 has 14 amino acids. Per germline, CDR1 SGHTA and CDR2 FQGNSA. Unmatched junction bases numbered 10, after V lost 5 bases and J lost 11 bases. The CDR3 protein is CASSPLAGERGQYF. Here the CDR3 DNA reads TGTGCCAGCAGCCCCCTAGCGGGGGAGCGCGGGCAGTATTTT. The full variable domain, completed using reference TRBV7-2 and TRBJ2-3, is GAGVSQSPSNKVTEKGKDVELRCDPISGHTALYWYRQSLGQGLEFLIYFQGNSAPDKSGLPSDRFSAERTGGSVSTLTIQRTQQEDSAVYLCASSPLAGERGQYFGPGTRLTVL.